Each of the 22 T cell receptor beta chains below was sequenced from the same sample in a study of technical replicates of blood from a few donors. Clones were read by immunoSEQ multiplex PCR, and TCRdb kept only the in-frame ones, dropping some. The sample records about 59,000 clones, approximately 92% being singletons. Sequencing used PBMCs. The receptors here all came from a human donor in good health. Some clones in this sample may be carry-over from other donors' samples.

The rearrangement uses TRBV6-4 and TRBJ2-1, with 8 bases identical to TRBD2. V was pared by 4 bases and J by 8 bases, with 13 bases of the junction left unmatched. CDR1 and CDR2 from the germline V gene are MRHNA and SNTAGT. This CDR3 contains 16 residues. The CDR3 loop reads CASSGLSGGSIDEQFF. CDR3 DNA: TGTGCCAGCAGTGGCCTCTCGGGGGGGTCGATAGATGAGCAGTTCTTC.

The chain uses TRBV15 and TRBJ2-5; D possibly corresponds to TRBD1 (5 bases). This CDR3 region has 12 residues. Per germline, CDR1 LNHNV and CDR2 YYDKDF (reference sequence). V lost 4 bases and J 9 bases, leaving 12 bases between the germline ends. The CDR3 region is CATSIPLGPQYF. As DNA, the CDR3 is TGTGCCACCAGCATCCCCTTGGGGCCCCAGTACTTC.

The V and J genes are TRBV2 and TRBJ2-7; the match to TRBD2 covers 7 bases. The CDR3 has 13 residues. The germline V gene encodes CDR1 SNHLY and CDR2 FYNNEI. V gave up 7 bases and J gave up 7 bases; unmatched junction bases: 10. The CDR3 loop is CASTEGEGLEQYF. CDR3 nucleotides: TGTGCCAGCACCGAAGGGGAGGGGTTAGAGCAGTACTTC.

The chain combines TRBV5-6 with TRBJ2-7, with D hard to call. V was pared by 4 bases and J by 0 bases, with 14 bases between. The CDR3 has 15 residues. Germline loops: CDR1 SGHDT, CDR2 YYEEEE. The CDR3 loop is CASSPIPTSSYEQYF. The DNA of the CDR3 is TGTGCCAGCAGCCCGATACCGACAAGCTCCTACGAGCAGTACTTC. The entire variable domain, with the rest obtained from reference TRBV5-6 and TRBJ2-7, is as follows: DAGVTQSPTHLIKTRGQQVTLRCSPKSGHDTVSWYQQALGQGPQFIFQYYEEEERQRGNFPDRFSGHQFPNYSSELNVNALLLGDSALYLCASSPIPTSSYEQYFGPGTRLTVT.

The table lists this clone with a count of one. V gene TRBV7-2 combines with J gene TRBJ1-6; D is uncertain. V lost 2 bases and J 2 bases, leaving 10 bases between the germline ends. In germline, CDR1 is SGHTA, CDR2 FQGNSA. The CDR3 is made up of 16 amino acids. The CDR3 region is CASSLYLTTYNSPLHF. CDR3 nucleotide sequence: TGTGCCAGCAGCTTATATCTCACAACCTATAATTCACCCCTCCACTTT.

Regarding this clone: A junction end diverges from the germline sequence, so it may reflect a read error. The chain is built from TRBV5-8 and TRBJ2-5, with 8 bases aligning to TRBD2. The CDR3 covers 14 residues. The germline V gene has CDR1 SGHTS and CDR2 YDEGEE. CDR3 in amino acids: CASSISQLAEHWNF. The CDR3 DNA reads TGTGCCAGCAGCATTTCTCAACTAGCGGAGCACTGGAACTTC. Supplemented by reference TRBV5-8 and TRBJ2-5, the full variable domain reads EAGVTQSPTHLIKTRGQQATLRCSPISGHTSVYWYQQALGLGLQFLLWYDEGEERNRGNFPPRFSGRQFPNYSSELNVNALELEDSALYLCASSISQLAEHWNFGPGTRLLVL.

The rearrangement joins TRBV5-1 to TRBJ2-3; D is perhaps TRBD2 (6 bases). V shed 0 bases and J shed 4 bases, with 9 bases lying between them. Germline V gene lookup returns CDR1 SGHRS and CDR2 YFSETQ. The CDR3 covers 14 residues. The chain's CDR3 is CASSLGDFPDTQYF. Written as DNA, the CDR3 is TGCGCCAGCAGCTTGGGGGACTTTCCAGATACGCAGTATTTT.

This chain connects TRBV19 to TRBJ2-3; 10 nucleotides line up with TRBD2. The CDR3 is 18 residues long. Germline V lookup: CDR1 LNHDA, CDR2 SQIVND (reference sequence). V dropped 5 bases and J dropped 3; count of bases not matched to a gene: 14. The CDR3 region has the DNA TGTGCCAGTAGTTCCCTGGGGGCGCTAGCGGGGGCTACAGATACGCAGTATTTT. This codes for CASSSLGALAGATDTQYF.

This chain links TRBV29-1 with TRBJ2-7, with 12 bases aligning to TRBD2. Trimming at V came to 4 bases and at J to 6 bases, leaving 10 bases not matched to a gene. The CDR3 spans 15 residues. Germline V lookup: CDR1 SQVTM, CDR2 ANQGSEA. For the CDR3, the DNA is TGCAGCGTTGGGGGGAGAGGACTAGCGGGATCCGAGCAGTACTTC. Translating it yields CSVGGRGLAGSEQYF.

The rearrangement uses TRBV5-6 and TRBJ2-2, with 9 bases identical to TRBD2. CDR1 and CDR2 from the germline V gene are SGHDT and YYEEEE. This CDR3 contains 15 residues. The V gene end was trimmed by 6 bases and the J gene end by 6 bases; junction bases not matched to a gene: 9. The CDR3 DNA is TGTGCCAGCACGATGGCGGGGGGGCCCCCCGGGGAGCTGTTTTTT. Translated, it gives CASTMAGGPPGELFF.

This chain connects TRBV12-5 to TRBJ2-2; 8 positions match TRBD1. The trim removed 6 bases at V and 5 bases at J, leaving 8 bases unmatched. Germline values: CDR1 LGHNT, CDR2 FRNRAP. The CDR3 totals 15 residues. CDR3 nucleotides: TGTGCTAGTGGCCCAGGGGGCCCGAGAACCGGGGAGCTGTTTTTT. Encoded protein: CASGPGGPRTGELFF.

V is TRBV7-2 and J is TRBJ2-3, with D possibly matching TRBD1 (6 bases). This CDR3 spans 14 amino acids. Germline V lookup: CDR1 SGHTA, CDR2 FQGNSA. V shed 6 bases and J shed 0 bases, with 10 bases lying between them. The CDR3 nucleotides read TGTGCCAGCAGTGGGGGCGGAAGCACAGATACGCAGTATTTT. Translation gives CASSGGGSTDTQYF.

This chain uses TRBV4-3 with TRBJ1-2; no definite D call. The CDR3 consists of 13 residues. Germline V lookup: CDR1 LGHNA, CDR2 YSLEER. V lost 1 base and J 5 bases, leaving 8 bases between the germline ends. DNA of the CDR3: TGCGCCAGCAGCCAAGGCCGGGTGTATGGCTACACCTTC. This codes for CASSQGRVYGYTF.

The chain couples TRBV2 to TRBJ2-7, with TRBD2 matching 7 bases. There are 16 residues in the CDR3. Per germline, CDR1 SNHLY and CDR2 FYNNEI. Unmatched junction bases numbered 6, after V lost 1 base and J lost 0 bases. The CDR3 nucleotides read TGTGCCAGCAGTGAAGTATCCGGGGGGAGCTCCTACGAGCAGTACTTC. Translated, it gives CASSEVSGGSSYEQYF.

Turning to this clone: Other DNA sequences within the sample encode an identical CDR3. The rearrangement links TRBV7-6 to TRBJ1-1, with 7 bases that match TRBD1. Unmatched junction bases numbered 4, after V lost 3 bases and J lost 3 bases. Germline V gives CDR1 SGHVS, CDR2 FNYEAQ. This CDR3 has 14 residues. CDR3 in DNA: TGTGCCAGCAGCTTGGGCAGGGGGGACACTGAAGCTTTCTTT. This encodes CASSLGRGDTEAFF.

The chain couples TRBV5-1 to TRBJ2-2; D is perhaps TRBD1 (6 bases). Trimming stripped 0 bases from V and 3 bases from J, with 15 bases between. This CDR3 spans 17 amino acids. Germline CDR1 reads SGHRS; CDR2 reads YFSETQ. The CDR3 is CASSLEVSGAHTGELFF. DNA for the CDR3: TGCGCCAGCAGCTTGGAAGTCTCAGGGGCTCACACCGGGGAGCTGTTTTTT.

CDR3 loop: CASSLDGAGGTDTQYF. CDR3 in DNA: TGTGCCAGCAGCTTAGATGGAGCCGGCGGCACAGATACGCAGTATTTT. V usage is TRBV11-2 and J usage is TRBJ2-3; D not resolved. The CDR3 loop spans 16 amino acids. CDR1 and CDR2 (germline): SGHAT, FQNNGV. Trimming removed 0 bases from V and 1 base from J, with 11 bases in between.

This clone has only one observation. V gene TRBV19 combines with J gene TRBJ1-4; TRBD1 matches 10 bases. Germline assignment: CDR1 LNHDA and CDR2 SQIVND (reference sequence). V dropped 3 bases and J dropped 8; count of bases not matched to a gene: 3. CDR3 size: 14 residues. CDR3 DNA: TGTGCCAGTAGTATGGGACAGGGGAGAGAAAAACTGTTTTTT. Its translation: CASSMGQGREKLFF. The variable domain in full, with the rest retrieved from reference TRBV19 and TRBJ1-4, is DGGITQSPKYLFRKEGQNVTLSCEQNLNHDAMYWYRQDPGQGLRLIYYSQIVNDFQKGDIAEGYSVSREKKESFPLTVTSAQKNPTAFYLCASSMGQGREKLFFGSGTQLSVL.

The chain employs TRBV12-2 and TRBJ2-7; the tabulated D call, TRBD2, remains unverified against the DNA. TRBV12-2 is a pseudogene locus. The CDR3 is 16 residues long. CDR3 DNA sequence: TGTGCAAGTCGCGGAGTAGGTCAGGGCGGGACCTACGAGCAGTACTTC. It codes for CASRGVGQGGTYEQYF.

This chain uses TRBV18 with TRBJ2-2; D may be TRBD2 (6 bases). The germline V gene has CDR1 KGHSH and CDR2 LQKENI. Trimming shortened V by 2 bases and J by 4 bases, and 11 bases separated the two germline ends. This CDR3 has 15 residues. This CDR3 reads CASSPNGRGTGELFF. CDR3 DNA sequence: TGTGCCAGCTCACCAAACGGGAGAGGCACCGGGGAGCTGTTTTTT.

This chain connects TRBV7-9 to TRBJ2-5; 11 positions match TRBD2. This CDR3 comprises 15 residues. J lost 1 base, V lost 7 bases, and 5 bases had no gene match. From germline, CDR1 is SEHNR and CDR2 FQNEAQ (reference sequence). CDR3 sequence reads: CASTRTSGGQETQYF. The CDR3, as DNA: TGTGCCAGCACTAGAACTAGCGGGGGCCAAGAGACCCAGTACTTC. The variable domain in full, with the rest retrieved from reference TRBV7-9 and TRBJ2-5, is DTGVSQNPRHKITKRGQNVTFRCDPISEHNRLYWYRQTLGQGPEFLTYFQNEAQLEKSRLLSDRFSAERPKGSFSTLEIQRTEQGDSAMYLCASTRTSGGQETQYFGPGTRLLVL.

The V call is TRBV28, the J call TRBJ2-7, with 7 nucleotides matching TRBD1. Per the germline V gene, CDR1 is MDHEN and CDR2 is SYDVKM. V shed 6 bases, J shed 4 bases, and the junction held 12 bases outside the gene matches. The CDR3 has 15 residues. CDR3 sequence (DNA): TGTGCCAGCAGCGAAACCCTCGGACAGGCATACGAGCAGTACTTC. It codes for CASSETLGQAYEQYF.